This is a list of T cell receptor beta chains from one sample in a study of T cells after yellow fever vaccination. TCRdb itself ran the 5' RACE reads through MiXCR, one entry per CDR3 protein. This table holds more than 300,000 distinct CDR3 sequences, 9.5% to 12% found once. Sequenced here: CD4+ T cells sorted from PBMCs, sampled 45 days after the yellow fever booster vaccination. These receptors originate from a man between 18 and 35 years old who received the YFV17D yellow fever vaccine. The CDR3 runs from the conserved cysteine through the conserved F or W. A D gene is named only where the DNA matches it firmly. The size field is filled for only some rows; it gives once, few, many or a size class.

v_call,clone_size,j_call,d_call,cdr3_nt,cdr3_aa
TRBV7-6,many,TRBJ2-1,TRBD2,TGTGCCAGCAGCCTCCCGGGGGGGGAGCAGTTCTTC,CASSLPGGEQFF
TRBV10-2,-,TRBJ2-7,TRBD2,TGCGCCAGCAGCCTACTTAGCGGGGCCGGCTACGAGCAGTACTTC,CASSLLSGAGYEQYF
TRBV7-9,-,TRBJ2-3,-,TGTGCCAGCAGCCTAGGGACCCCCGGAGATACGCAGTATTTT,CASSLGTPGDTQYF
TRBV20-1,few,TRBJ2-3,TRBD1,TGCAGTGCTAAGCGTTTAGAGGGGGCGGCAGATACGCAGTATTTT,CSAKRLEGAADTQYF
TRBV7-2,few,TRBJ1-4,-,TGTGCCAGCAGCTTAGGGCCCAGGAGGGAAAAACTGTTTTTT,CASSLGPRREKLFF
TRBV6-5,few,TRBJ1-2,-,TGTGCCAGCAGTTACTCAGGACGAGGGGCTTACTATGGCTACACCTTC,CASSYSGRGAYYGYTF
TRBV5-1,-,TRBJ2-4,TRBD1,TGCGCCAGCAGCTTGGCCGGGACAGGGAGCAACATTCAGTACTTC,CASSLAGTGSNIQYF
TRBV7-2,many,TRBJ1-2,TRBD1,TGTGCCAGCAGCTCCGCAAACAGGGGCGGCTACACCTTC,CASSSANRGGYTF
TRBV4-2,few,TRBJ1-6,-,TGTGCCAGCAGCCAAGACCGGGACGGACCCCTCCACTTT,CASSQDRDGPLHF
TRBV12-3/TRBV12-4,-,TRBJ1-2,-,TGTGCCAGCAGTTTTTACCCAAACTATGGCTACACCTTC,CASSFYPNYGYTF
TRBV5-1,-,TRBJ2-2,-,TGCGCCAGCAGCCGGGACCCCACAAACACCGGGGAGCTGATTTTT,CASSRDPTNTGELIF
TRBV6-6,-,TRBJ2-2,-,TGTGCCAGCAGTTACGTAGGGACCGGGGAGCTGTTTTTT,CASSYVGTGELFF
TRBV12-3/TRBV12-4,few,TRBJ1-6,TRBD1,TGTGCCAGCAGGGCCGGGACAGGGATAAATAATTCACCCCTCCACTTT,CASRAGTGINNSPLHF
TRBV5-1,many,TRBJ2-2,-,TGCGCCAGCAGCTTGGACCCGGGATTGGCCGGGGAGCTGTTTTTT,CASSLDPGLAGELFF
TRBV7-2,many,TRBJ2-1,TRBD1,TGTGCGACAAGGGGACAGGGGGGAAACAATGAGCAGTTCTTC,CATRGQGGNNEQFF
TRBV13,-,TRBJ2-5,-,TGTGCCAGCAGCTGGGGACTGGTAAAAGAGACCCAGTACTTC,CASSWGLVKETQYF
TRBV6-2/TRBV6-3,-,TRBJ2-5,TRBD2,TGTGCCAGCAGACAACTAGCGGGGCTCCAAGAGACCCAGTACTTC,CASRQLAGLQETQYF
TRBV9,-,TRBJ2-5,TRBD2,TGTGCCAGCAGCGTACTAGCGGGGAATGTGGGAGAGACCCAGTACTTC,CASSVLAGNVGETQYF
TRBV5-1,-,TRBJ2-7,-,TGCGCCAGCAGCCCGTGGGCGGGATACGAGCAGTACTTC,CASSPWAGYEQYF
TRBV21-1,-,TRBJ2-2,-,TGTGCCAGCCAGAAGGGGAGGGTCACCGGGGAGCTGTTTTTT,CASQKGRVTGELFF
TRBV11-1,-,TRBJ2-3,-,TGTGCCAGCAGCTTAGAACCCGGGGAGGATACGCAGTATTTT,CASSLEPGEDTQYF
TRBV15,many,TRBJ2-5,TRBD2,TGTGCCACCAGCAGAGATTCTAGCGGGGTGACCCAGTACTTC,CATSRDSSGVTQYF
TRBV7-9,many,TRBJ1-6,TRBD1,TGTGCCAGCAGCTTGAGCGGCGGACAGGGGAATTCACCCCTCCACTTT,CASSLSGGQGNSPLHF
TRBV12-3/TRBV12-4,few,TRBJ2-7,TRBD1,TGTGCCACCATTGGACAGGGGGGTTACGAGCAGTACTTC,CATIGQGGYEQYF
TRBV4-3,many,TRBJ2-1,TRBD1,TGCGCCAGCAGCCAGACGACAGGGGTAACTGATGAGCAGTTCTTC,CASSQTTGVTDEQFF
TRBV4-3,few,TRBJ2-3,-,TGCGCCAGCAGCCAAGGGGGATCGATCACAGATACGCAGTATTTT,CASSQGGSITDTQYF
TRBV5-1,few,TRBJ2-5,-,TGCGCCAGCAGCTTGGGGAGCGGACCTCAAGAGACCCAGTACTTC,CASSLGSGPQETQYF
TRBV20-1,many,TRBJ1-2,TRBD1,TGCAGTGCCCCGGGACAGGGGGCATTTGGCTACACCTTC,CSAPGQGAFGYTF
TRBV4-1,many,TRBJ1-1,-,TGCGCCAGCAGCCTCAGGGCGCTGAACACTGAAGCTTTCTTT,CASSLRALNTEAFF
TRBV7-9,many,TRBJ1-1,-,TGTGCCAGCAGCCCCCATCGACCGAACACTGAAGCTTTCTTT,CASSPHRPNTEAFF
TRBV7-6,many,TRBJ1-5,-,TGTGCCAGCAGCTTAGAGGACGGGCGTGGGCCCCAGCATTTT,CASSLEDGRGPQHF
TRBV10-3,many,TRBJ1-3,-,TGTGCCATCAGCGGGAAGTCAGGCAGCTCTGGAAACACCATATATTTT,CAISGKSGSSGNTIYF
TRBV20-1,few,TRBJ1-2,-,TGCAGTGCTACGGGGACGGACACGGGAATGGGCTACACCTTC,CSATGTDTGMGYTF
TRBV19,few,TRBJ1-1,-,TGTGCCAGTAGTATAGACCGTTTCACTGAAGCTTTCTTT,CASSIDRFTEAFF
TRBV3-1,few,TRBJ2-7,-,TGTGCCAGCAGCCAAAGGGGTCTTGACTACGAGCAGTACTTC,CASSQRGLDYEQYF
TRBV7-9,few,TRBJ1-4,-,TGTGCCAGCAGCTCGGATACGGCGACCGGTGAAAAACTGTTTTTT,CASSSDTATGEKLFF
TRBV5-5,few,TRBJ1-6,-,TGTGCCAGCAGCTTACAGGGACGGAATTCACCCCTCCACTTT,CASSLQGRNSPLHF
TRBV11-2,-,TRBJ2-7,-,TGTGCCAGCACCGAGGGGTGGACTTACGAGCAGTACTTC,CASTEGWTYEQYF
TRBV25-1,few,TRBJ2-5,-,TGTGCCAGCAGTGACCGCCACAGCGTCCAAGAGACCCAGTACTTC,CASSDRHSVQETQYF
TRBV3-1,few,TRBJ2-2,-,TGTGCCAGCAGCCAAGACGGCAACACCGGGGAGCTGTTTTTT,CASSQDGNTGELFF
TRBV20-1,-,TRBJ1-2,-,TGCAGTGCTAGGCAACCGGGACTCCGAAATTGGGGCTATGGCTACACCTTC,CSARQPGLRNWGYGYTF
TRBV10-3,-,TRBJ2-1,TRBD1,TGTGCCATTCCGGGACAGGGGGGAAATGAGCAGTTCTTC,CAIPGQGGNEQFF
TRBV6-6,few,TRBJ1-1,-,TGTGCCAGCAGTTACACGGATGCGGCTTTCTTT,CASSYTDAAFF
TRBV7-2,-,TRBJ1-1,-,TGTGCCAGCAGCAAATCGGGCCTCGGGACTGAAGCTTTCTTT,CASSKSGLGTEAFF
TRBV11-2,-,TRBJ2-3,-,TGTGCCAGCACCCAAAGACGCGGTGCCGTTGAAGATACGCAGTATTTT,CASTQRRGAVEDTQYF
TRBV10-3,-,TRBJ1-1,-,TGTGCCATCAGGGGAGAGGGAACTGAAGCTTTCTTT,CAIRGEGTEAFF